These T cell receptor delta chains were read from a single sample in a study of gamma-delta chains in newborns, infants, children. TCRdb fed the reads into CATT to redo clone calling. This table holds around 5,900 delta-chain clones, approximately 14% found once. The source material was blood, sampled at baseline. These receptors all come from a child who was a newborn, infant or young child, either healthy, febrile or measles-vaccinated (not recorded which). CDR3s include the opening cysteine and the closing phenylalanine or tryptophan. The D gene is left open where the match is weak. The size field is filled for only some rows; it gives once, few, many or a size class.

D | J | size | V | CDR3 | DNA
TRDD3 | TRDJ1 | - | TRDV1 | CALGEKGRHGPRAGDTLDKLIF | TGTGCTCTTGGGGAAAAGGGGCGCCACGGGCCACGGGCTGGGGATACGCTGGATAAACTCATCTTT
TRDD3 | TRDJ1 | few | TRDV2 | CACDQLGIKADKLIF | TGTGCCTGTGACCAACTGGGGATAAAGGCCGATAAACTCATCTTT
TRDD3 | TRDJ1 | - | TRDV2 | CACDTLPSGGQYTDKLIF | TGTGCCTGTGACACCTTGCCCTCTGGGGGCCAGTACACCGATAAACTCATCTTT
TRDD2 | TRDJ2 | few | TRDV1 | CALGEPPSPSYCGDPLALTAQLFF | TGTGCTCTTGGGGAACCCCCATCTCCTTCCTACTGTGGGGATCCGTTAGCTTTGACAGCACAACTCTTCTTT
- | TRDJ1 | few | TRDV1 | CALGAIGFRRSASPSTRIGRVTDKLIF | TGTGCTCTTGGGGCCATTGGGTTTCGTCGCTCGGCTTCCCCCAGTACACGGATAGGAAGAGTAACCGATAAACTCATCTTT
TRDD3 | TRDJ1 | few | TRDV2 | CACDTLVLGDTDKLIF | TGTGCCTGTGACACTCTAGTACTGGGGGACACCGATAAACTCATCTTT
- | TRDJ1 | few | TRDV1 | CALGELGSAFRVAGTQREATDKLIF | TGTGCTCTTGGGGAACTAGGGTCGGCCTTCCGAGTGGCGGGGACCCAACGGGAGGCCACCGATAAACTCATCTTT
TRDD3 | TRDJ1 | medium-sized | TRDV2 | CACDTTSYWGLATDKLIF | TGTGCCTGTGACACCACAAGCTACTGGGGACTGGCGACCGATAAACTCATCTTT
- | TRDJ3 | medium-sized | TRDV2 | CACDTGWDRLGSWDTRQMFF | TGTGCCTGTGACACCGGTTGGGATCGTTTAGGGTCCTGGGACACCCGACAGATGTTTTTC
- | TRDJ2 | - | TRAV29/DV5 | CAARGIACGRLFF | TGTGCAGCAAGGGGAATCGCTTGTGGCAGACTCTTCTTT
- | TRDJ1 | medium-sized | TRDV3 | CAEGYGGIWGHTDKLIF | TGTGCCGAGGGCTACGGTGGGATATGGGGCCACACCGATAAACTCATCTTT
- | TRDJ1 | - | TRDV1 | CALGDLSWINYWSVYADKLIF | TGTGCTCTTGGGGATTTATCCTGGATCAATTACTGGTCTGTTTACGCCGATAAACTCATCTTT
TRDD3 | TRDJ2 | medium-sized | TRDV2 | CACDTLVSTGGYEALTAQLFF | TGTGCCTGTGACACCTTAGTCAGTACTGGGGGATATGAGGCTTTGACAGCACAACTCTTCTTT
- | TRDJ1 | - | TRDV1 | CALGEYEPSYVWGYEGADKLIF | TGTGCTCTTGGGGAATATGAGCCTTCCTACGTCTGGGGATACGAGGGCGCCGATAAACTCATCTTT
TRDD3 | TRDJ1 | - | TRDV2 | CACDTVDWGTRRSDKLIF | TGTGCCTGTGACACCGTGGACTGGGGGACGCGTCGGTCCGATAAACTCATCTTT
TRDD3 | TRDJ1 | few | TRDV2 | CACDTLGDRSAKLIF | TGTGCCTGTGACACCCTGGGGGATCGGAGTGCCAAACTCATCTTT
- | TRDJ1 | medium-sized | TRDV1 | CALGEGSSFSLFAIPVHKLIF | TGTGCTCTTGGGGAAGGTTCCAGTTTCTCACTGTTCGCGATCCCCGTCCATAAACTCATCTTT
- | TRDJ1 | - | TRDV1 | CALGEGPGKLIF | TGTGCTCTTGGGGAGGGACCGGGTAAACTCATCTTT
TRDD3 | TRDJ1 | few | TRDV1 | CALGETFYPPREIRLGAPPHRSDKLIF | TGTGCTCTTGGGGAAACTTTCTACCCTCCCCGAGAAATTAGACTGGGGGCTCCCCCACATAGGTCCGATAAACTCATCTTT
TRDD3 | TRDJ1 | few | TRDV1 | CALGTLPILGDTYADKLIF | TGTGCTCTTGGGACCCTTCCGATACTGGGGGATACGTATGCCGATAAACTCATCTTT
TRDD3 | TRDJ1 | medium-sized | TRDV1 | CALGELFPFWGIRGGKLIF | TGTGCTCTTGGGGAACTATTCCCCTTCTGGGGGATACGAGGCGGCAAACTCATCTTT
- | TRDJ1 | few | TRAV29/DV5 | CAASEGFGYFTDKLIF | TGTGCAGCAAGCGAGGGTTTCGGATATTTCACCGATAAACTCATCTTT
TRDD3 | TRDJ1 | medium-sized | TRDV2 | CACDTVLYWGKEGKYTDKLIF | TGTGCCTGTGACACCGTCCTGTACTGGGGAAAAGAGGGAAAGTACACCGATAAACTCATCTTT
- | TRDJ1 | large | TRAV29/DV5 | CAATPLLTDKLIF | TGTGCAGCAACCCCTCTCCTCACCGATAAACTCATCTTT
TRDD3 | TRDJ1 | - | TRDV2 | CACVSLLGDARLTDKLIF | TGTGCCTGTGTCTCCCTACTGGGGGATGCAAGACTCACCGATAAACTCATCTTT
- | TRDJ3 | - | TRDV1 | CALGEDSRPQPIESSWDTRQMFF | TGTGCTCTTGGGGAGGACTCCCGGCCCCAACCTATTGAAAGCTCCTGGGACACCCGACAGATGTTTTTC
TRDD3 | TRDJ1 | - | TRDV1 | CALGESWWGIGGDKLIF | TGTGCTCTTGGGGAATCTTGGTGGGGGATAGGAGGCGATAAACTCATCTTT
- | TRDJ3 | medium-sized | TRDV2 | CACDTVTGGSWDTRQMFF | TGTGCCTGTGACACTGTTACTGGCGGGTCCTGGGACACCCGACAGATGTTTTTC
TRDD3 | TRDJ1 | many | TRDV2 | CACEGLGDYKSPYTDKLIF | TGTGCCTGTGAGGGACTGGGGGATTACAAATCACCGTACACCGATAAACTCATCTTT
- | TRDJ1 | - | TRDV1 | CALAGAFLPSGIRGSRKLIF | TGTGCTCTCGCGGGGGCCTTCCTACCCTCGGGGATACGCGGGAGTCGTAAACTCATCTTT
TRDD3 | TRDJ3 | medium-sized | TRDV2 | CACDSMGDRSSWDTRQMFF | TGTGCCTGTGACTCAATGGGGGATAGGAGCTCCTGGGACACCCGACAGATGTTTTTC
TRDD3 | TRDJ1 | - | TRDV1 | CALGELVRPWGILGTDKLIF | TGTGCTCTTGGGGAACTTGTCCGTCCCTGGGGGATACTAGGGACCGATAAACTCATCTTT
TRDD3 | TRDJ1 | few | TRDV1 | CALGGLRWGIPNTDKLIF | TGTGCTCTTGGGGGCCTACGGTGGGGGATACCAAACACCGATAAACTCATCTTT
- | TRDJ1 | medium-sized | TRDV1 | CALGELIPRNPRTSDKLIF | TGTGCTCTTGGGGAACTAATACCTCGAAACCCCCGGACCAGCGATAAACTCATCTTT
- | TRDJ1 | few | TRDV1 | CALGEPTSRGPSSRKLIF | TGTGCTCTTGGGGAACCGACGTCCCGGGGGCCCTCGTCCCGTAAACTCATCTTT
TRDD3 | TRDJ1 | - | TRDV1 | CALGDRPSYAIIPVPILGGYAHKLIF | TGTGCTCTTGGGGACCGGCCTTCCTATGCTATTATACCCGTCCCTATTCTTGGGGGATACGCGCATAAACTCATCTTT
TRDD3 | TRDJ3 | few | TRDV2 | CACDTILGDNAVWDTRQMFF | TGTGCCTGTGACACTATACTGGGGGACAACGCCGTCTGGGACACCCGACAGATGTTTTTC
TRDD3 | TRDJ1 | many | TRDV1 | CALGDNPFPVWSWGIRDGYTDKLIF | TGTGCTCTTGGGGATAATCCTTTTCCTGTATGGAGCTGGGGGATACGCGACGGGTACACCGATAAACTCATCTTT
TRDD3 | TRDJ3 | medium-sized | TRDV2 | CACDPLLGDTRGSWDTRQMFF | TGTGCCTGTGACCCCTTGCTGGGGGATACGCGAGGCTCCTGGGACACCCGACAGATGTTTTTC
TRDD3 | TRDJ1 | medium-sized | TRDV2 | CACDSMAGLGDTRADKLIF | TGTGCCTGTGACTCCATGGCCGGACTGGGGGATACTCGTGCCGATAAACTCATCTTT
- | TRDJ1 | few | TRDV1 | CALGEVSGAFSAQGADKLIF | TGTGCTCTTGGGGAAGTTAGCGGGGCCTTCTCGGCCCAAGGTGCCGATAAACTCATCTTT
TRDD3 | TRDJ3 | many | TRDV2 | CACDTVRNVFSLGDKVQSWDTRQMFF | TGTGCCTGTGACACCGTTCGTAACGTGTTCTCCCTGGGGGATAAGGTTCAATCCTGGGACACCCGACAGATGTTTTTC
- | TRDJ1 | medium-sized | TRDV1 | CALGEPTFPGVELIF | TGTGCTCTTGGGGAACCCACCTTCCCCGGGGTTGAACTCATCTTT
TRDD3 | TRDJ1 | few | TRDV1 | CALGEPQPGVSLGFCCWGIRPQYTDKLIF | TGTGCTCTTGGGGAACCACAGCCGGGAGTCTCGCTAGGATTTTGTTGCTGGGGGATACGGCCCCAGTACACCGATAAACTCATCTTT
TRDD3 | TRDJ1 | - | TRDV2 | CACDVLGDVPYTDKLIF | TGTGCCTGCGACGTACTGGGGGATGTTCCGTACACCGATAAACTCATCTTT
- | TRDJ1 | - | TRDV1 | CALGERFIRVRAIEWGLYTDKLIF | TGTGCTCTTGGGGAACGTTTTATACGGGTTAGGGCTATCGAATGGGGGCTATACACCGATAAACTCATCTTT
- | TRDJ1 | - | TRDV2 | CACDTVGVLQYTDKLIF | TGTGCCTGTGACACCGTGGGGGTTCTACAGTACACCGATAAACTCATCTTT
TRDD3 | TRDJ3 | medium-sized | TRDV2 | CACDTGGLLGDTPWDTRQMFF | TGTGCCTGTGACACCGGAGGGTTACTGGGGGATACCCCCTGGGACACCCGACAGATGTTTTTC
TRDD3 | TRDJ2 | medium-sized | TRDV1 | CALGETRPSYCLLLGDQTAQLFF | TGTGCTCTTGGGGAAACCCGGCCTTCCTATTGTCTTTTACTGGGGGATCAGACAGCACAACTCTTCTTT
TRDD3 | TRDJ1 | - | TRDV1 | CALGELGPLPQAYWGIREITDRLIF | TGTGCTCTTGGGGAACTGGGGCCGCTTCCTCAGGCCTACTGGGGGATACGCGAAATTACCGATAGACTCATCTTT
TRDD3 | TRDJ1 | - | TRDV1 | CALGELFWFFALLGDKEYTDKLIF | TGTGCTCTTGGGGAACTATTTTGGTTTTTCGCGTTACTGGGGGATAAGGAGTACACCGATAAACTCATCTTT
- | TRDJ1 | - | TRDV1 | CALGELRIHPDKLIF | TGTGCTCTTGGGGAACTAAGGATACACCCCGATAAACTCATCTTT
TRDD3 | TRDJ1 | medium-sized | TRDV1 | CALGELIVARLRLYWGMTDKLIF | TGTGCTCTTGGGGAACTGATCGTTGCTCGGCTGAGGTTGTACTGGGGGATGACCGATAAACTCATCTTT
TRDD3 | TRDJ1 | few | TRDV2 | CACDPSTGIRDTDKLIF | TGTGCCTGTGACCCTTCTACGGGGATACGGGACACCGATAAACTCATCTTT